This record covers a single T cell receptor (beta chain). The antigen is undetermined. Germline lookup yields CDR1 SGHAT and CDR2 FQNNGV. The CDR3 runs to 19 residues. Trimming cost V 4 bases and J 4 bases; bases outside gene matches: 9. The data are from a study of molecular identifiers for immune sequencing clone quantification. Study-wide results and limits: Barcode sharing among identical TCR molecules could make large clones appear smaller.

Naive CD8 T cells, phenotype CD8+CD4-CCR7+CD45RA+, were sorted. TCRdb analysed the PCR reads with MiXCR anew, one entry per CDR3 protein. This sample has approximately 500,000 distinct CDR3 sequences, with around 21% found just once. Sample: naive CD8+ T cells from blood, with Jurkat cell RNA spiked in. Specified subset: FACS-sorted CD8+CD4-CCR7+CD45RA+ naive T cells. This rearrangement joins TRBV11-2 to TRBJ2-2; 16 bases agree with TRBD2. The TCR was taken from a human donor in good health. Some libraries in this study had Jurkat cell RNA spiked in. The CDR3 here is CASSSTPGTSGRATGELFF. The CDR3 nucleotides are TGTGCCAGCAGCTCAACTCCCGGGACTAGCGGGAGGGCCACCGGGGAGCTGTTTTTT.